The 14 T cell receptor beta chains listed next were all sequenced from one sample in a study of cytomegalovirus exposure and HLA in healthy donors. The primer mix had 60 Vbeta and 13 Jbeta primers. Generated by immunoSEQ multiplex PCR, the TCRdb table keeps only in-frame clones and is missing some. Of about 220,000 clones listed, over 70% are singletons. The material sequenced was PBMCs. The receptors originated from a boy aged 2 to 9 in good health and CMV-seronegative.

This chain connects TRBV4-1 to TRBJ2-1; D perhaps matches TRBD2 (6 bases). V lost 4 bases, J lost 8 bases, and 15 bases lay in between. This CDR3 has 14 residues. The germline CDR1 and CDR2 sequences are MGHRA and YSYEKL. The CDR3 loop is CASSPNAGGDEQFF. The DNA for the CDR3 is TGCGCCAGCAGCCCCAACGCAGGCGGGGATGAGCAGTTCTTC.

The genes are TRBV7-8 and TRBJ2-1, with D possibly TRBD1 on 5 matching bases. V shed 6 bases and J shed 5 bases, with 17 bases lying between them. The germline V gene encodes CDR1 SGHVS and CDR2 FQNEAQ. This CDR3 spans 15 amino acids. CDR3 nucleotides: TGTGCCAGCAGACATGGGGCGGACGGTAACAATGAGCAGTTCTTC. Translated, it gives CASRHGADGNNEQFF. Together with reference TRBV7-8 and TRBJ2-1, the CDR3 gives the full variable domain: GAGVSQSPRYKVAKRGQDVALRCDPISGHVSLFWYQQALGQGPEFLTYFQNEAQLDKSGLPSDRFFAERPEGSVSTLKIQRTQQEDSAVYLCASRHGADGNNEQFFGPGTRLTVL.

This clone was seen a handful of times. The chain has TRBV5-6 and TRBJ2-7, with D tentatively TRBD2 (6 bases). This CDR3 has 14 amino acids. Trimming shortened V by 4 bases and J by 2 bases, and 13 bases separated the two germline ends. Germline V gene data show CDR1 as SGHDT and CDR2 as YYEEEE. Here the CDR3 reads CASSPLRDAYEQYF. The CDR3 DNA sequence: TGTGCCAGCAGCCCCTTGCGGGATGCCTACGAGCAGTACTTC.

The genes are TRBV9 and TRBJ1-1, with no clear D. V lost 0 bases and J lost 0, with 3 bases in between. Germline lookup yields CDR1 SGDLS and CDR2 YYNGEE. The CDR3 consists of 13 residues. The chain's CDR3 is CASSVGMNTEAFF. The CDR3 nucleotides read TGTGCCAGCAGCGTAGGTATGAACACTGAAGCTTTCTTT.

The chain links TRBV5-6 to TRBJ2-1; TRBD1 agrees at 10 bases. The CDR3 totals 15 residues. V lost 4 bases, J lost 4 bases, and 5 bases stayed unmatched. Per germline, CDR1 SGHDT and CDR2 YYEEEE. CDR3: CASSQTGGLYNEQFF. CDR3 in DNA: TGTGCCAGCAGCCAGACAGGGGGCCTTTACAATGAGCAGTTCTTC.

The CDR3 DNA sequence: TGTGCCAGCAGTTACTTGGCTAGCGGAGGGGAGACCCAGTACTTC. This sequence encodes CASSYLASGGETQYF. The V and J genes are TRBV6-5 and TRBJ2-5, with TRBD2 identical over 7 bases. After removal of 1 base from V and 5 bases from J, the junction contained 7 bases not matched to a gene. CDR1 and CDR2 (germline): MNHEY, SVGAGI. This CDR3 spans 15 amino acids.

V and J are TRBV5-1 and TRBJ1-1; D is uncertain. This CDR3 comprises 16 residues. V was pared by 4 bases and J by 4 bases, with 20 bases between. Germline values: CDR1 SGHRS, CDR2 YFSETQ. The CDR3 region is CASSPEEDPRVTEAFF. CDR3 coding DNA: TGCGCCAGCAGCCCCGAGGAGGACCCACGGGTCACTGAAGCTTTCTTT.

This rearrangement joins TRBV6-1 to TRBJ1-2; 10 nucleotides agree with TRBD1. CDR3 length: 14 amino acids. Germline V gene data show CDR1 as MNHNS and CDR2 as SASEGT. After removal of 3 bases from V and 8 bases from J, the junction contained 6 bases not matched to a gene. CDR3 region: CASSETTGGLGYTF. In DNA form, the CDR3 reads TGTGCCAGCAGTGAGACGACAGGGGGCCTAGGCTACACCTTC.

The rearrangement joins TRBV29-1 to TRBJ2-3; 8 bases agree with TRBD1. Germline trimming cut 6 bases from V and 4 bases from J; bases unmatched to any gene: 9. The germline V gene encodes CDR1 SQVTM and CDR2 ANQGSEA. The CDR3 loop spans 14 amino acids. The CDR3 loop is CSVPTGERADTQYF. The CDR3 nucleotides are TGCAGCGTGCCGACAGGGGAAAGGGCAGATACGCAGTATTTT.

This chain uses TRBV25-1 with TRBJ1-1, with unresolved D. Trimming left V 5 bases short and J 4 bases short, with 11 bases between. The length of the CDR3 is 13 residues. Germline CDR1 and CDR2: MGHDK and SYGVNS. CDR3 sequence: CASSSGSSTEAFF. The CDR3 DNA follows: TGTGCCAGCAGTTCCGGGAGTAGCACTGAAGCTTTCTTT.

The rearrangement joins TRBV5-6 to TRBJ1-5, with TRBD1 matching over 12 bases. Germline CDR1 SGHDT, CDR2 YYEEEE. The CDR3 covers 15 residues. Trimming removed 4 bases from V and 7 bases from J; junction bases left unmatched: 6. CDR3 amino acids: CASSPGQGAGQPQHF. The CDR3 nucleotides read TGTGCCAGCAGCCCGGGACAGGGGGCAGGGCAGCCCCAGCATTTT.

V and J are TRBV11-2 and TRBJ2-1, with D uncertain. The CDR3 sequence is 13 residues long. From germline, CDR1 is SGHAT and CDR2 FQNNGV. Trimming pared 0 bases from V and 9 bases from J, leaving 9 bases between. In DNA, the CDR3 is TGTGCCAGCAGCTTAGACGTTTGGAGTGAGCAGTTCTTC. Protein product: CASSLDVWSEQFF.

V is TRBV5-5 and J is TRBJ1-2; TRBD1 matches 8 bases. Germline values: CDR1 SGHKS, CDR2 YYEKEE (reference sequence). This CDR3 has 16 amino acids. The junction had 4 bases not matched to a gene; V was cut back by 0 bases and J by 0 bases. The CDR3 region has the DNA TGTGCCAGCAGCTTGGGGGGGACAGGAACTAACTATGGCTACACCTTC. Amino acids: CASSLGGTGTNYGYTF.

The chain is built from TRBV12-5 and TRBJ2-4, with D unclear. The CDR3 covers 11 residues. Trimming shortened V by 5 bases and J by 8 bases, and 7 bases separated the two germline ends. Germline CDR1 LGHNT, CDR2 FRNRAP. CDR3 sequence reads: CASGPSDIQYF. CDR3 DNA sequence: TGTGCTAGTGGTCCCTCGGACATTCAGTACTTC.